Listed below are T cell receptor beta chains from one sample, sequenced in a study of beta chain features in type 1 diabetes. The table came from immunoSEQ multiplex PCR; TCRdb's copy has only in-frame clones and leaves some out. The profile shows hundreds of thousands of clones, about a sixth of them singletons. Sequencing was carried out using naive CD4+ T cells from blood. The receptors come from a man aged 18 to 30 in good health. Both conserved end residues are part of each CDR3. The order of the fields is D gene, V gene, J gene, clone size, CDR3 DNA, CDR3 protein. A D gene is named only where the DNA matches it firmly. Size is omitted from some rows. Given values are once, few, many or a class for expanded clones.

-	TRBV5-1	TRBJ2-5	-	TGCGCCAGCAGCTTGGCCCAAGGGACCCAGTACTTC	CASSLAQGTQYF
-	TRBV7-9	TRBJ2-7	few	TGTGCCAGCAGCTTAGTAGGCGGCATCGGCGAGCAGTACTTC	CASSLVGGIGEQYF
-	TRBV4-2	TRBJ2-2	few	TGTGCCAGCAGCCGCGAGCAGGGACAGAACACCGGGGAGCTGTTTTTT	CASSREQGQNTGELFF
-	TRBV4-2	TRBJ1-2	-	TGTGCCAGCAGCCGTGACGAGGGGAACTATGGCTACACCTTC	CASSRDEGNYGYTF
TRBD1	TRBV6-5	TRBJ1-2	-	TGTGCCAGCAGTCCACAGGACAGGGGGCACTATGGCTACACCTTC	CASSPQDRGHYGYTF
-	TRBV20-1	TRBJ1-1	-	TGCAGTGCAGGGTTTCATGAAGCTTTCTTT	CSAGFHEAFF
TRBD1	TRBV29-1	TRBJ2-7	few	TGCAGCGTTACCGAACAGGGGGGACCCTACGAGCAGTACTTC	CSVTEQGGPYEQYF
-	TRBV7-3	TRBJ2-7	few	TGTGCCAGCAGCCCTCAGAGCGGGCCTACCTACGAGCAGTACTTC	CASSPQSGPTYEQYF
-	TRBV5-6	TRBJ2-4	few	TGTGCCAGCACGGTTTTTAGGGTGACAGCCAAAAACATTCAGTACTTC	CASTVFRVTAKNIQYF
TRBD1	TRBV28	TRBJ2-7	few	TGTGCCAGCAGTCTCGGGACAGGGACCTCTTACGAGCAGTACTTC	CASSLGTGTSYEQYF
-	TRBV6-6	TRBJ1-2	few	TGTGCCAGCAGTTCTGAGTCGGGCTACACCTTC	CASSSESGYTF
TRBD1	TRBV29-1	TRBJ2-7	few	TGCAGCGTTGACCTGGACAGGGGTCGCGGCGAGCAGTACTTC	CSVDLDRGRGEQYF
TRBD2	TRBV9	TRBJ2-7	-	TGTGCCAGCAGCGTAGCGATAGGACTAGATTTCCGCGAGCAGTACTTC	CASSVAIGLDFREQYF
-	TRBV7-2	TRBJ2-2	few	TGTGCCAGCAGCCTCGGGACGATCACCGGGGAGCTGTTTTTT	CASSLGTITGELFF
-	TRBV25-1	TRBJ1-1	-	TGTGCCAGCAGTGAAGGAGCTCGGGGGGAGCGGAAAAACACTGAAGCTTTCTTT	CASSEGARGERKNTEAFF
-	TRBV15	TRBJ2-5	-	TGTGCCACCAGCAGAGATCTACGAGGGCCGGAGACCCAGTACTTC	CATSRDLRGPETQYF